This T cell receptor beta chain was obtained from a study of T cell responses to AZD1222 COVID-19 vaccine. The CDR3 totals 15 residues. The J segment lost 6 bases and the V segment lost 0 bases, leaving 7 bases of the junction unmatched. Germline V gene sequence: CDR1 KGHSH, CDR2 LQKENI. Data came from immunoSEQ multiplex PCR; TCRdb stores just in-frame clones and leaves some out. The sample shows about 130,000 clones, 85% to 90% of them seen only once. The rearrangement joins TRBV18 to TRBJ1-1; 7 bases align to TRBD1. The source was peripheral blood, collected on day 0 of AZD1222 vaccination. The clonotype comes from an adult in good health. The CDR3 sequence: CASSPPEGAKSEAFF. The DNA of the CDR3 is TGTGCCAGCTCACCACCGGAGGGGGCTAAGTCTGAAGCTTTCTTT.